Listed here are 15 T cell receptor beta chains from one sample, sequenced in a study of CD4 T cells in relation to SARS-CoV-2 and coronaviruses. Unexposed donor CD4+ T cells date from about 2011-2018, before the COVID-19 pandemic. CD4+ T cells were isolated from the cells after 10 days of culture. Their antigens remain unidentified. Method: immunoSEQ multiplex PCR; TCRdb's copy keeps in-frame clones and lacks some. Of about 18,000 clones in the sample, 70% to 85% were seen once. The sample was CD4+ T cells from PBMCs, cultured in vitro. All receptors derive from a human donor in good health.

The chain couples TRBV9 to TRBJ2-2; D unresolved. CDR1 and CDR2 (germline): SGDLS, YYNGEE. This CDR3 is 12 amino acids long. V was cut by 1 base and J by 6 bases, with 4 bases left in between. The CDR3 is CASSVQAGELFF. The CDR3 DNA follows: TGTGCCAGCAGCGTACAAGCCGGGGAGCTGTTTTTT.

The V and J genes are TRBV2 and TRBJ2-3, with a weak D call TRBD2 (6 bases). The CDR3 length is 16 residues. CDR1 is SNHLY, CDR2 FYNNEI, per germline. V lost 6 bases and J 2 bases, leaving 18 bases between the germline ends. CDR3 coding DNA: TGTGCCAGCAGCCCTTTGAGGACGGGAGACACAGATACGCAGTATTTT. It specifies CASSPLRTGDTDTQYF.

The chain has TRBV5-1 and TRBJ2-7; 8 nucleotides agree with TRBD2. CDR3 size: 13 residues. Trimming removed 4 bases from V and 5 bases from J; junction bases left unmatched: 5. Germline CDR1 is SGHRS and CDR2 is YFSETQ. In DNA, the CDR3 is TGCGCCAGCAGCGGACTAGCTTCCCACGAGCAGTACTTC. Protein sequence: CASSGLASHEQYF.

This chain joins TRBV7-9 and TRBJ2-1; D gene ambiguous. V dropped 5 bases and J dropped 5 bases, with 10 bases sitting between them. The CDR3 has 13 residues. Germline V gives CDR1 SEHNR, CDR2 FQNEAQ (reference sequence). CDR3 residues: CASSPTRHNEQFF. Written as DNA, the CDR3 is TGTGCCAGCAGCCCAACCCGTCACAATGAGCAGTTCTTC.

The gene calls are TRBV18 and TRBJ1-5; a possible D gene is TRBD1 (6 bases). Looked up from germline, CDR1 is KGHSH and CDR2 is LQKENI. This CDR3 contains 13 residues. Deletions cut 6 bases from V and 5 bases from J, with 11 bases between. CDR3 DNA sequence: TGTGCCAGCTCCCCGAGGACAGATCAGCCCCAGCATTTT. Amino acid sequence: CASSPRTDQPQHF.

The chain uses TRBV7-8 and TRBJ1-5, with a possible D match to TRBD1 (5 bases). The germline gives CDR1 SGHVS, CDR2 FQNEAQ. Trimming shortened V by 5 bases and J by 3 bases, and 23 bases separated the two germline ends. The CDR3 is 18 amino acids. In DNA form, the CDR3 reads TGTGCCAGCAGCCCGCGAGTTGGGGGTTCGGGCTACAATCAGCCCCAGCATTTT. Translation gives CASSPRVGGSGYNQPQHF.

The chain carries TRBV12-5 and TRBJ2-1; 7 nucleotides agree with TRBD2. CDR1 and CDR2 from the germline V gene are LGHNT and FRNRAP. The CDR3 runs to 15 residues. The J segment lost 1 base and the V segment lost 11 bases, leaving 11 bases of the junction unmatched. CDR3 amino acids: CASSRRDYSYNEQFF. The CDR3 nucleotides are TGTGCTTCCTCCCGTAGGGACTATTCCTACAATGAGCAGTTCTTC.

This clone was recorded once. This chain connects TRBV7-9 to TRBJ2-7, with 10 nucleotides matching TRBD2. V shed 2 bases and J 3 bases; nucleotides not matched to a gene: 13. There are 18 residues in the CDR3. Germline assignment: CDR1 SEHNR and CDR2 FQNEAQ (reference sequence). Written as DNA, the CDR3 is TGTGCCAGCAGCTTACTCAATACCGGGACTAGCGAGGACTACGAGCAGTACTTC. It translates to CASSLLNTGTSEDYEQYF.

The chain carries TRBV6-4 and TRBJ2-2; a weak D match, TRBD1 (7 bases). Germline CDR1 and CDR2: MRHNA and SNTAGT. Deletions cut 10 bases from V and 1 base from J, with 25 bases between. There are 18 residues in the CDR3. The CDR3 nucleotides are TGTGCCACACAGGGGAGGTTAGAGCGGAGGGGGAACACCGGGGAGCTGTTTTTT. Translating gives CATQGRLERRGNTGELFF.

This clone appeared once. The chain links TRBV3-1 (or the pseudogene TRBV3-2) to TRBJ1-4; D gene unclear. Per germline, CDR1 LGHDT and CDR2 YNNKEL (reference sequence). The CDR3 extends over 12 amino acids. V lost 2 bases to trimming and J lost 8 bases, with 6 bases between them. CDR3 bases: TGTGCCAGCAGCCAATTCGACGAAAAACTGTTTTTT. Amino acid sequence: CASSQFDEKLFF.

The V and J genes are TRBV24-1 and TRBJ2-2, with 7 nucleotides matching TRBD2. Per germline, CDR1 KGHDR and CDR2 SFDVKD. With V trimmed by 9 bases and J by 3 bases, 6 bases remained unmatched. The CDR3 consists of 14 residues. CDR3 coding DNA: TGTGCCACCCGAGGAGGGAGGGACACCGGGGAGCTGTTTTTT. Protein sequence: CATRGGRDTGELFF.

The chain is built from TRBV7-2 and TRBJ2-7; D remains ambiguous. The CDR3 runs to 13 residues. Deletions cut 11 bases from V and 0 bases from J, with 14 bases between. Germline assignment: CDR1 SGHTA and CDR2 FQGNSA. CDR3 sequence (DNA): TGTGCCGTCGGCGCGTTGAGCTCCTACGAGCAGTACTTC. Its protein is CAVGALSSYEQYF.

The J gene is TRBJ2-1, the V gene TRBV11-3; D is undetermined. CDR1 and CDR2 (germline): SGHNT, YENEEA. V lost 2 bases, J lost 8 bases, and 16 bases lay in between. The CDR3 is 15 amino acids. The chain's CDR3 is CASSLSLPHRDEQFF. The CDR3 DNA reads TGTGCCAGCAGCTTATCTCTACCACATAGGGATGAGCAGTTCTTC.

This clone showed up just a few times. The chain recombines TRBV15 with TRBJ1-6; weak D call: TRBD1 (5 bases). Germline values: CDR1 LNHNV, CDR2 YYDKDF (reference sequence). The V end was cut by 4 bases, the J end by 6 bases, with 13 bases between. The CDR3 is made up of 15 amino acids. The CDR3 DNA reads as TGTGCCACCAGCACCCCGGACATCCCTAATTCACCCCTCCACTTT. This codes for CATSTPDIPNSPLHF.

This chain joins TRBV6-4 and TRBJ2-1, with 10 bases identical to TRBD2. This CDR3 comprises 15 residues. Germline loops: CDR1 MRHNA, CDR2 SNTAGT. J lost 8 bases, V lost 5 bases, and 9 bases had no gene match. CDR3 in amino acids: CASSPLAGVSHEQFF. CDR3 sequence (DNA): TGTGCCAGCAGTCCCCTAGCGGGAGTATCCCATGAGCAGTTCTTC.